This T cell receptor (beta chain) was profiled in a study of cytomegalovirus exposure and HLA in healthy donors (dated by TCRdb to between 2016 and 2019). The study in broad terms: According to an earlier analysis of 587 of the donors, some 170 million T cells yielded 90 million to 140 million unique TCR beta sequences and about 300 Gb of sequence data. An early release covering roughly 640 HLA-typed donors comprised approximately 300 gigabases of sequencing data and roughly 85 million unique TCR sequences. The genetic ancestry cluster associated with self-reported Caucasian donors included around four fifths of the approximately 430 genotyped donors. The study was designed to test whether signatures of past pathogen exposure could be identified by cataloging public T cell receptors. The study used immunosequencing to profile the T cell repertoires of some 600 subjects and linked those repertoires to cytomegalovirus serostatus. Along with the roughly 670-subject first cohort, a separate validation cohort of over a hundred different subjects was used. To predict cytomegalovirus infection status, the study combined high-throughput TCR immunosequencing, statistical association of individual TCRs with disease status, and machine learning. A later analysis re-examined previously published TCR beta repertoires from several hundred donors and added high-resolution HLA genotyping to investigate patterns of TCR occurrence. Rather than using new phenotypic data, the later analysis identified candidate immune exposures from TCR beta sequences and from how often those sequences occurred across donors. To decide whether each TCR beta V gene segment behaved as functional or pseudogenic, an earlier analysis of some 540 of the donors relied on high-throughput TCR beta sequencing. Donor age, sex, ethnicity and CMV serostatus were collected together with the repertoire data. In a later genetic analysis, genome-wide SNP genotypes for about 55% of the roughly 700 donors were used, and that subset was treated as a discovery cohort. Every repertoire in the discovery cohort had been generated on one and the same sequencing platform. Class I and class II HLA loci were covered by the typing at four-digit resolution. Typing coverage varied by locus: about 620-630 donors for A, B, C, DRB1 and DQB1; approximately 500 for DQA1; some 610 for DPA1; 400 to 480 for DPB1. Roughly 5 DR-DQ haplotypes were treated as single units for association and clustering because of strong linkage in the cohort. Among roughly 370 genotyped donors of the cohort, an average of approximately 240,000 unique TCR beta nucleotide sequences were sequenced per donor, approximately 20% of them non-productive. Summary of the overall study and its limitations: Because counts were too low, roughly 16 rarely observed V segments, including chromosome 9 orphons, were excluded from the earlier analysis of under 650 of the donors. Only TCR beta chains were sequenced in this cohort, and the absence of alpha or paired-chain data limited detectable features. Compared with the roughly 720-donor mean, donors in an Asian-associated ancestry cluster had fewer N-insertions in productive TCRs, according to a later genetic analysis. Assigning TCR associations to individual alleles was difficult when HLA alleles, especially DR and DQ, strongly co-occurred. A later analysis associated around 16,000 TCR beta sequences with specific HLA alleles at a false discovery rate of 0.05. Immune exposure information for the cohort was limited to CMV serostatus. A later analysis found that most CMV-associated TCR beta chains appeared HLA-restricted, with HLA associations seemingly driven largely by CMV exposure. In an earlier analysis of a few hundred of the donors, most TCR beta V segments were observed in productive rearrangements about 90% or about 30% of the time, broadly matching IMGT annotations. Linkage disequilibrium might explain the correlated functional status among segregating V segments, but an unknown experimental factor could not be ruled out. The classifier was reported to diagnose cytomegalovirus status with high specificity and sensitivity in both the original and validation cohorts. The study listed 164 TCR beta chains as associated with cytomegalovirus. A later genetic analysis associated a missense DCLRE1C variant with V-gene and J-gene trimming of TCR beta chains, and an independent cohort replicated the association. Because some donors lacked HLA typing at each locus, the association tests relied only on the typed subset. A further reported finding was that TCR beta sequences accurately predicted the HLA-A and HLA-B alleles for most subjects in the first cohort. According to the authors, the approach could potentially be generalized to other disease states and immunological phenotypes. Across donors, most TCR sequences were observed very rarely, whereas some public TCRs were present in many individuals. Presence/absence analyses assumed roughly uniform sequencing depth across donors, an assumption that may not hold. In a later analysis, TCR association rates were found to vary across HLA loci, with the most associated TCRs seen for DRB1 alleles and the fewest for HLA-C alleles. In a later analysis, HLA-associated TCR beta chains were found to be more clonally expanded and to have lower generation probabilities than equally common non-associated chains. A cluster of highly shared sequence variants was judged likely to represent a technical artifact of the sequencing pipeline. In vitro tests confirmed that a few of the cytomegalovirus-associated TCR beta chains recognize cytomegalovirus antigens. In a later analysis, several top co-occurrence clusters were reported to appear linked to parvovirus B19, influenza, CMV and Epstein-Barr virus. The 87-base-pair reads could not distinguish some IMGT-functional V segments, including TRBV6-2 and TRBV6-3, so those segments were excluded.

About this clone itself: There is no known antigen for this receptor. Base quality data are lacking; no much larger clone is found one base away.

The cohort consisted of approximately 670 healthy bone marrow donors. At the time of sampling, every cohort member was nominally healthy, though immune exposures that went unrecorded were likely present. The donor tested CMV seronegative and was one of the 352 seronegative cohort members. A peripheral blood sample was collected from each donor, and TCR beta sequencing was performed on peripheral blood mononuclear cells. The Qiagen DNeasy Blood Extraction Kit was used to extract genomic DNA from the blood cell samples. Libraries were built with the immunoSEQ multiplex PCR assay. For the multiplex PCR, a mixture combining 60 forward primers for TCR Vbeta segments and 13 reverse primers for TCR Jbeta segments was used. The CDR3 region of rearranged TCR beta genes was amplified from genomic DNA with a multiplex PCR assay. The amplified TCR beta libraries were sequenced on the Illumina HiSeq System as 87-base-pair reads. The authors' analysis ran thus. A later analysis counted some 74 million unique TCR beta chains across the 690 or so repertoires, and 10 million to 12 million of these chains were shared by at least two donors. Raw reads were error-corrected and collapsed into unique sequences with a nearest-neighbor algorithm that merged closely related sequences to remove PCR and sequencing errors. Alignment of CDR3 sequences to IMGT reference sequences was used to assign V, D and J gene segments. For a sequence to be retained, a match of at least six nucleotides was required to both a V gene segment and a J gene segment. Rearrangements were classified as productive when the CDR3 lacked stop codons and remained in frame with V and J, and all other rearrangements were classified as non-productive. Following IMGT convention, CDR3 was defined as the stretch from the second conserved V-encoded cysteine up to the conserved J-encoded phenylalanine. The earlier analysis of approximately 590 of the donors excluded any sequence lacking an unambiguous match to a single V gene segment. An earlier analysis of roughly 590 of the donors called V segments functional above 56.7% productive rearrangements and segregating when the between-donor standard deviation exceeded 5%. A statistical classification framework was built to diagnose cytomegalovirus status from the catalog of TCR beta chain sequences. V and J gene assignment, in a later analysis, came from comparing TCR nucleotide sequences with IMGT/GENE-DB human TR gene sequences. The TCRdist pipeline was used in a later analysis to assign CDR3 sequences and most-parsimonious VDJ recombination scenarios. In a later analysis, each TCR beta chain was defined by its CDR3 amino acid sequence together with its V-gene family, and reads without a unique V-gene family were excluded. A later analysis removed 500 to 600 highly shared, low-generation-probability nucleotide sequences to deal with suspected cross-contamination and a sequencing artifact. In a later analysis, a clonal expansion index was calculated for each public chain from normalized within-repertoire ranks of inferred template counts. A later analysis computed generation probabilities with a VDJ recombination model fitted to out-of-frame rearrangements, and checked the results against IGoR. Hypergeometric tests were used in a later analysis to score TCR-TCR, TCR-HLA and TCR-CMV co-occurrence, with a repertoire-size bias correction applied to the TCR pairs. To estimate false discovery rates, a later analysis permuted the HLA or CMV assignments 20 times. A later analysis grouped co-occurring TCRs with DBSCAN, adding TCRdist sequence similarity when clustering within HLA-allele-positive subsets. Repertoires with fewer than 30,000 or more than 120,000 public chains were left out of co-occurrence clustering, as were five repertoires with anomalous nucleotide sharing. TCRdb provides this immuneACCESS table in a form limited to in-frame rearrangements. Some clones are lacking; in checked studies, under half of them reflect an unresolved V gene, and why the rest are absent is not known. That table is the source of V, J and clone size, and D and trimming were worked out from the DNA. This sample holds roughly 190,000 clones; more than 70% were observed only once. About 1% of the sample is taken by the ten largest.

Spanning cysteine to phenylalanine, the CDR3 consists of 15 amino acids. The read is trimmed to its CDR3 DNA, 45 bases read in frame from base 1. V is shortened by 6 bases, J by 0 bases, and the region joining them spans 14 bases. As encoded in the germline V gene (reference sequence), CDR1 is SEHNR while CDR2 is FQNEAQ. Sequenced: PBMCs. Recombination joined TRBV7-9 with TRBJ1-1; no D gene can be assigned with confidence. The receptor comes from a woman aged 40 to 50 in good health and CMV-seronegative. The CDR3: CASRRGEHMNTEAFF. The sequenced DNA is TGTGCCAGCAGGCGCGGCGAACATATGAACACTGAAGCTTTCTTT.